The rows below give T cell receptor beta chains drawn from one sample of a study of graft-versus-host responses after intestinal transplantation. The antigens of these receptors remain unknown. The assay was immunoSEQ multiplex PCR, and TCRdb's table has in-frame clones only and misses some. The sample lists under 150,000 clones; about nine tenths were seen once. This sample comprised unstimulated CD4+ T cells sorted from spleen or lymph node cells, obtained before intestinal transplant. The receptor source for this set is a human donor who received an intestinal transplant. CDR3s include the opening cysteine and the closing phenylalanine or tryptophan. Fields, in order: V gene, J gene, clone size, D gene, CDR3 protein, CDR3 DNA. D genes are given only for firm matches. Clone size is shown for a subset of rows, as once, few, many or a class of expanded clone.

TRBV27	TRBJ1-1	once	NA	CASSSSRVNTEAFF	TGTGCCAGCAGCTCCTCTAGAGTCAACACTGAAGCTTTCTTT
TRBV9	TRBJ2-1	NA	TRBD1	CASSLRTGQDEQFF	TGTGCCAGCAGCCTACGGACAGGTCAGGATGAGCAGTTCTTC
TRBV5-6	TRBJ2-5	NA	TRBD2	CASSPNSGGPRGETQYF	TGTGCCAGCAGCCCGAATAGCGGGGGCCCCCGGGGCGAGACCCAGTACTTC
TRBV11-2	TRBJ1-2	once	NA	CASSLTQGNYGYTF	TGTGCCAGCAGCCTAACACAGGGTAACTATGGCTACACCTTC
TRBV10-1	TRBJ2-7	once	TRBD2	CASSDGGSSYEQYF	TGCGCCAGCAGTGATGGCGGGAGCTCCTACGAGCAGTACTTC
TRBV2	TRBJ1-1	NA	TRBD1	CASSGQGNTEAFF	TGTGCCAGCAGTGGACAGGGCAACACTGAAGCTTTCTTT
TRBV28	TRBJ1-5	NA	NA	CASSSDGNQPQHF	TGTGCCAGCAGTTCTGACGGGAATCAGCCCCAGCATTTT
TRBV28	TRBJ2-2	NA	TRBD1	CASSFAGQGDTGELFF	TGTGCCAGCAGTTTCGCCGGACAGGGCGACACCGGGGAGCTGTTTTTT
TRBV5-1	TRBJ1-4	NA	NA	CASSYLDGTTNEKLFF	TGCGCCAGCAGCTACTTAGACGGGACAACTAATGAAAAACTGTTTTTT
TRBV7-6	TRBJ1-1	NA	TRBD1	CASSLGTGVYTEAFF	TGTGCCAGCAGCTTAGGGACAGGGGTATACACTGAAGCTTTCTTT
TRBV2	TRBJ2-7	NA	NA	CASKSSASSYEQYF	TGTGCCAGCAAGTCGAGCGCGAGCTCCTACGAGCAGTACTTC
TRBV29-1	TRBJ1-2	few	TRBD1	CSVRQGSYGYTF	TGCAGCGTTCGACAGGGGAGCTATGGCTACACCTTC
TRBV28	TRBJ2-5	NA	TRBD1	CASRVFPGTGKETQYF	TGTGCCAGCAGAGTATTTCCCGGGACAGGGAAAGAGACCCAGTACTTC
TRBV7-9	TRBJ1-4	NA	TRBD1	CASRDRVNEKLFF	TGTGCCAGCAGGGACAGGGTTAATGAAAAACTGTTTTTT
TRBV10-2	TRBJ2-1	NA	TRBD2	CASKVLAGGPTDEQFF	TGCGCCAGCAAGGTTCTAGCGGGAGGGCCTACAGATGAGCAGTTCTTC
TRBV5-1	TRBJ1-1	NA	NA	CASSVSTANTEAFF	TGCGCCAGCAGCGTAAGTACAGCGAACACTGAAGCTTTCTTT
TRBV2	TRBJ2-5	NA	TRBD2	CASRNLAGGETQYF	TGTGCCAGCAGGAATTTAGCGGGAGGAGAGACCCAGTACTTC
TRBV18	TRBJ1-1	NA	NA	CASSLDRGNTEAFF	TGTGCCAGCTCACTAGATAGGGGCAACACTGAAGCTTTCTTT
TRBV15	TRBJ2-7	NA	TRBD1	CATSRLGQGFDEQYF	TGTGCCACCAGCAGGCTAGGACAGGGCTTCGACGAGCAGTACTTC
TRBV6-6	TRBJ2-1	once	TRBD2	CASSYRSSGGADEQFF	TGTGCCAGCAGTTACCGTTCTAGCGGGGGGGCGGATGAGCAGTTCTTC
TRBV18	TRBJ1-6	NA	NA	CASSPTGTLKVNSPLHF	TGTGCCAGCTCACCGACCGGGACACTTAAAGTCAATTCACCCCTCCACTTT
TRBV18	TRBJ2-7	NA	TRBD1	CASSRGQETYEQYF	TGCGCCAGCTCACGGGGACAGGAGACCTACGAGCAGTACTTC
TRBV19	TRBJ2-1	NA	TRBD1	CASSIDPAGGYEQFF	TGTGCCAGTAGTATAGATCCGGCAGGGGGATATGAGCAGTTCTTC
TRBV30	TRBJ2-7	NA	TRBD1	CAWSPTGVEQYF	TGTGCCTGGAGCCCGACAGGGGTCGAGCAGTACTTC
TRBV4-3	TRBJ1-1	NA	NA	CASSQDRSEAFF	TGCGCCAGCAGCCAAGACCGGTCTGAAGCTTTCTTT
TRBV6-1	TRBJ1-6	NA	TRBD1	CASSEARGTGYNSPLHF	TGTGCCAGCAGTGAAGCTAGGGGGACAGGTTACAATTCACCCCTCCACTTT
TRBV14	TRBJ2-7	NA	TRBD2	CASSQDPRREGLGYEQYF	TGTGCCAGCAGCCAAGACCCCCGCCGGGAGGGATTAGGCTACGAGCAGTACTTC
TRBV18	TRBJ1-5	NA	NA	CASSPPATSNQPQHF	TGTGCCAGCTCACCACCGGCCACTAGCAATCAGCCCCAGCATTTT
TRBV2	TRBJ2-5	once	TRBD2	CASRRLAVKETQYF	TGTGCCAGCAGGAGACTAGCGGTCAAAGAGACCCAGTACTTC
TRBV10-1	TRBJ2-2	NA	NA	CASSERQAGELFF	TGCGCCAGCAGTGAGCGGCAGGCCGGGGAGCTGTTTTTT
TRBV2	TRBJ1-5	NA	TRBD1	CASSSGQGHGQPQHF	TGTGCCAGCAGTTCAGGACAGGGTCATGGGCAGCCCCAGCATTTT
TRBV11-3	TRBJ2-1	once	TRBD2	CASSLGLAGEQGEQFF	TGTGCCAGCAGCTTAGGATTAGCGGGAGAACAAGGTGAGCAGTTCTTC
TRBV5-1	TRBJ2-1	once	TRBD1	CASSLGQGANPLGEQFF	TGCGCCAGCAGCTTAGGTCAGGGGGCGAACCCCCTAGGTGAGCAGTTCTTC
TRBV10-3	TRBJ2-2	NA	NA	CAISDQYTGELFF	TGTGCCATCAGTGACCAGTACACCGGGGAGCTGTTTTTT
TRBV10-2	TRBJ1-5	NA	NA	CASSIQGEGTQHF	TGCGCCAGCAGTATACAGGGTGAGGGGACCCAGCATTTT
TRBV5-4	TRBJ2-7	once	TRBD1	CASSFPGQSYEQYF	TGTGCCAGCAGCTTTCCGGGACAGTCCTACGAGCAGTACTTC
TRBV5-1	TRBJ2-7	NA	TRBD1	CASSYSGTEIYEQYF	TGCGCCAGCAGCTACTCCGGGACAGAGATCTACGAGCAGTACTTC
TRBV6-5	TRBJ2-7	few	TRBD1	CASSRGQKSSYEQYF	TGTGCCAGCAGCCGGGGACAGAAGAGCTCCTACGAGCAGTACTTC
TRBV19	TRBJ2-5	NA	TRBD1	CASSRPAGGRETQYF	TGTGCCAGTAGTCGACCGGCAGGGGGACGAGAGACCCAGTACTTC
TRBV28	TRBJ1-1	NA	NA	CASSEPGKGAGTEAFF	TGTGCCAGCAGTGAACCTGGAAAAGGAGCCGGCACTGAAGCTTTCTTT
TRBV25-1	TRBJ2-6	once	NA	CASSVTGANVLTF	TGTGCCAGCAGTGTAACTGGGGCCAACGTCCTGACTTTC
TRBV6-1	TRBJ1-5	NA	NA	CASSHSPSNQPQHF	TGTGCCAGCAGCCACAGCCCTAGCAATCAGCCCCAGCATTTT
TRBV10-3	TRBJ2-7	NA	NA	CAISESGLERSSYEQYF	TGTGCCATCAGTGAGTCGGGACTTGAAAGGAGCTCCTACGAGCAGTACTTC
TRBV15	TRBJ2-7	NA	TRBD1	CATSRAGQGASYEQYF	TGTGCCACCAGCAGAGCGGGACAGGGGGCTAGCTACGAGCAGTACTTC
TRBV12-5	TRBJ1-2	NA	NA	CASGLGVGYTF	TGTGCTAGTGGTTTGGGAGTCGGCTACACCTTC
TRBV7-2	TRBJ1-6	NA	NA	CASSLAWGPSPLHF	TGTGCCAGCAGCTTAGCCTGGGGCCCATCACCCCTCCACTTT
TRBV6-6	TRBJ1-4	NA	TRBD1	CASSYRDRVGEKLFF	TGTGCCAGCAGTTACCGCGACAGGGTGGGAGAAAAACTGTTTTTT
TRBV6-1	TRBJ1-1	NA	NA	CASSGTRARQNTEAFF	TGTGCCAGCAGTGGAACCCGTGCGCGGCAGAACACTGAAGCTTTCTTT
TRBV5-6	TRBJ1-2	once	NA	CASSLSGGYGYGYTF	TGTGCCAGCAGCTTATCCGGGGGGTACGGCTATGGCTACACCTTC
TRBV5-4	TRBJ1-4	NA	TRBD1	CASSQYLGGQGREKLFF	TGTGCCAGCAGCCAATACCTCGGGGGACAGGGGCGAGAAAAACTGTTTTTT
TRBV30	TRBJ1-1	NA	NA	CAWAIHGGNTEAFF	TGTGCCTGGGCCATTCATGGAGGGAACACTGAAGCTTTCTTT
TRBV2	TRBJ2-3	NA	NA	CASRVGDTQYF	TGTGCCAGCCGGGTGGGAGATACGCAGTATTTT
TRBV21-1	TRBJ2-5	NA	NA	CASSPRQGPDQETQYF	TGTGCCAGCAGCCCCCGACAGGGTCCGGATCAAGAGACCCAGTACTTC
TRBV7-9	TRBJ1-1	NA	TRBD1	CASSDKGQGAAAFF	TGTGCCAGCAGCGATAAGGGACAGGGGGCTGCAGCTTTCTTT
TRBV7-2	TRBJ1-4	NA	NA	CASSLVVTQGEKLFF	TGTGCCAGCAGCTTAGTCGTAACACAGGGCGAAAAACTGTTTTTT
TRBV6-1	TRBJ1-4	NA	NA	CASSEALGEEEKLFF	TGTGCCAGCAGTGAAGCGCTCGGGGAGGAGGAAAAACTGTTTTTT
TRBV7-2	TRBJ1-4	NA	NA	CASSLGGFNEKLFF	TGTGCCAGCAGCTTAGGAGGATTTAATGAAAAACTGTTTTTT
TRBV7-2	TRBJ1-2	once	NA	CASSLGWGGERGYTF	TGTGCCAGCAGCTTAGGTTGGGGGGGAGAAAGGGGCTACACCTTC
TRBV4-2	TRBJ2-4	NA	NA	CASSQDPQGTHQYF	TGTGCCAGCAGCCAAGATCCACAGGGGACTCATCAGTACTTC